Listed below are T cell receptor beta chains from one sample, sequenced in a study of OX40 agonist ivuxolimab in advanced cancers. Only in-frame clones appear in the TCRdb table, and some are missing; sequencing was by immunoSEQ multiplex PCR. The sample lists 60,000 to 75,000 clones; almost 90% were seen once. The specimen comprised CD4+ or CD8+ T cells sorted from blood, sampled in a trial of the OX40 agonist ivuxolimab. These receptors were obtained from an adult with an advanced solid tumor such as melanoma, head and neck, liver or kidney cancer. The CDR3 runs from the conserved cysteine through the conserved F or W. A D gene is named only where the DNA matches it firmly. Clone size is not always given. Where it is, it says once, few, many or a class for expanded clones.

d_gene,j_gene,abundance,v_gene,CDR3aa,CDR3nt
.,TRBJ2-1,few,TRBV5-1,CASSLGQGNNEQFF,TGCGCCAGCAGCTTGGGGCAGGGGAACAATGAGCAGTTCTTC
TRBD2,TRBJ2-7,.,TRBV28,CASSFAGGPSYEQYF,TGTGCCAGCAGTTTTGCGGGAGGGCCCTCCTACGAGCAGTACTTC
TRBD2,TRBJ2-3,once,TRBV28,CASSAAGTSEDTQYF,TGTGCCAGCAGCGCAGCCGGGACTAGTGAAGATACGCAGTATTTT
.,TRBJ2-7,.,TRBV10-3,CAISVGQGMDSEQYF,TGTGCCATCAGTGTGGGGCAGGGTATGGATAGTGAGCAGTACTTC
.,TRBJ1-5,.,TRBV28,CASTYRQGAQPQHF,TGTGCCAGCACTTACCGGCAGGGTGCGCAGCCCCAGCATTTT
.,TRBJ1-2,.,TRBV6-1,CASGDHSMTDGYTF,TGTGCCAGCGGCGACCACTCCATGACAGATGGCTACACCTTC
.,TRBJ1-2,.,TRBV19,CASSIGTASFYYGYTF,TGTGCCAGTAGTATTGGGACCGCCAGCTTTTACTATGGCTACACCTTC
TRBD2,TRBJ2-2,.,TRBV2,CASRLTSGNTGELFF,TGTGCCAGCAGGCTGACTAGCGGGAACACCGGGGAGCTGTTTTTT
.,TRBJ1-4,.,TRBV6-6,CASSLGQAVSEKLFF,TGTGCCAGCAGTTTGGGACAAGCCGTTAGTGAAAAACTGTTTTTT
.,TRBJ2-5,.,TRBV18,CASSQNQAVQETQYF,TGTGCCAGCTCACAAAACCAGGCCGTTCAAGAGACCCAGTACTTC
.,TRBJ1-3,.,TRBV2,CASRQDLAFSGNTIYF,TGTGCCAGCAGGCAGGACCTTGCTTTCTCTGGAAACACCATATATTTT
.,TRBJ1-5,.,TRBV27,CASSRDGSNQPQHF,TGTGCCAGCAGTCGAGACGGCAGCAATCAGCCCCAGCATTTT
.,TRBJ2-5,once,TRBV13,CASSLTFETQYF,TGTGCCAGCAGCCTCACATTCGAGACCCAGTACTTC
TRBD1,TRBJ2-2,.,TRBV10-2,CASMDRGRSGELFF,TGCGCCAGCATGGACAGGGGGCGAAGCGGGGAGCTGTTTTTT